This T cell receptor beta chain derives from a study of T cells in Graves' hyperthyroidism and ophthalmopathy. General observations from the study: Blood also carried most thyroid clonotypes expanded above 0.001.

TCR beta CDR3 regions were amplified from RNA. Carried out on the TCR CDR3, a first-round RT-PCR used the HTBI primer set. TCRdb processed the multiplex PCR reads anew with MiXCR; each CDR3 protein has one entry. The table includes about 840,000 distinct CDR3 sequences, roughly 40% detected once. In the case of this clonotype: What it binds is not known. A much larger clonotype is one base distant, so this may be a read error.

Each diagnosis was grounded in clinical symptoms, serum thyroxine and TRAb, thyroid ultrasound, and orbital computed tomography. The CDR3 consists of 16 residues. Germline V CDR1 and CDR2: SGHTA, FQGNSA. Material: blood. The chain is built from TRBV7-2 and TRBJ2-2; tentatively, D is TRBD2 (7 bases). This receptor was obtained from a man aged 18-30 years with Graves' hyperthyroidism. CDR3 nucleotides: TGTGCCAGCAGACGTTGGGGGGGCGCGAACATCGGGGAGCTGTTTTTT. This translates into CASRRWGGANIGELFF.